These T cell receptor beta chains were read from a single sample in a study of blood T cells in healthy people across ages. One entry per CDR3 protein, called by TCRdb with MiXCR from the 5' RACE reads. Of 1,800,000 or so distinct CDR3 sequences in the sample, 30% to 40% were seen once. Sample: blood. These receptors all come from a human donor in good health. Both conserved end residues are part of each CDR3. Fields, in order: clone size, J gene, D gene, V gene, CDR3 protein, CDR3 DNA. A D gene is named only where the DNA matches it firmly. Only part of the rows carry a size: once, few, many, or a class if the clone is expanded.

>many|TRBJ2-3|-|TRBV15
CATSRTTGPFSTDTQYF
TGTGCCACCAGCAGAACTACAGGACCCTTTAGCACAGATACGCAGTATTTT
>few|TRBJ2-7|-|TRBV20-1
CSAREEGYEQYF
TGCAGTGCTAGAGAAGAGGGCTACGAGCAGTACTTC
>-|TRBJ1-2|-|TRBV2
CASSSDTGSDYGYTF
TGTGCCAGCAGTAGTGATACAGGGTCTGATTATGGCTACACCTTC
>-|TRBJ1-5|-|TRBV5-1
CASSNGQNQPQHF
TGCGCCAGCAGCAATGGACAAAATCAGCCCCAGCATTTT
>many|TRBJ2-5|TRBD1|TRBV7-7
CASSLDRGHETQYF
TGTGCTAGCAGCTTAGACAGGGGACATGAGACCCAGTACTTC
>-|TRBJ2-1|-|TRBV20-1
CSARDPLPGYNEQFF
TGCAGTGCTAGAGACCCCCTCCCCGGGTACAATGAGCAGTTCTTC
>-|TRBJ2-1|TRBD2|TRBV6-2/TRBV6-3
CASSYSTSGGNNEQFF
TGTGCCAGCAGTTACTCCACTAGCGGGGGCAACAATGAGCAGTTCTTC
>-|TRBJ2-2|TRBD2|TRBV7-3
CASQGYSGTGELFF
TGTGCCAGCCAAGGCTATAGCGGGACCGGGGAGCTGTTTTTT
>-|TRBJ1-2|-|TRBV9
CASSGFDTGSYGYTF
TGTGCCAGCAGCGGGTTCGACACCGGATCTTATGGCTACACCTTC
>-|TRBJ2-3|TRBD1|TRBV6-2/TRBV6-3
CASNRDRAGQDTQYF
TGTGCCAGCAACCGGGACAGGGCGGGACAGGATACGCAGTATTTT
>few|TRBJ2-1|-|TRBV11-1
CASSLLIDSYNEQFF
TGTGCCAGCAGCTTACTCATCGACAGCTACAATGAGCAGTTCTTC
>few|TRBJ1-1|-|TRBV2
CASSDEGNTEAFF
TGTGCCAGCAGTGACGAGGGGAACACTGAAGCTTTCTTT
>-|TRBJ1-2|-|TRBV12-3/TRBV12-4
CASSPTGFGGYTF
TGTGCCAGCAGTCCTACGGGGTTTGGTGGCTACACCTTC
>few|TRBJ2-3|-|TRBV11-2
CASRVSDTQYF
TGTGCCAGCAGGGTTTCAGATACGCAGTATTTT
>-|TRBJ2-5|TRBD1|TRBV5-1
CATGDRPETQYF
TGCGCCACAGGGGACAGACCAGAGACCCAGTACTTC
>-|TRBJ2-7|-|TRBV7-2
CASSGAGAVYVQYF
TGTGCCAGCAGTGGGGCAGGTGCAGTCTACGTGCAGTACTTC
>many|TRBJ1-1|-|TRBV7-3
CASSSWADTEAFF
TGTGCCAGCAGCTCCTGGGCAGACACTGAAGCTTTCTTT
>-|TRBJ1-2|TRBD1|TRBV12-5
CASGPGGQEPPYGYTF
TGTGCTAGTGGTCCAGGGGGGCAGGAGCCCCCCTATGGCTACACCTTC
>-|TRBJ2-4|TRBD2|TRBV4-2
CASSQEFTGGETKNIQYF
TGTGCCAGCAGCCAAGAATTCACGGGGGGGGAAACCAAAAACATTCAGTACTTC
>few|TRBJ1-4|TRBD1|TRBV5-1
CASSRGQPNEKLFF
TGCGCCAGCAGCCGGGGACAGCCTAATGAAAAACTGTTTTTT
>few|TRBJ2-1|-|TRBV7-2
CASSALGTVQFF
TGTGCCAGCAGCGCCTTAGGGACGGTGCAGTTCTTC
>few|TRBJ2-1|TRBD2|TRBV12-3/TRBV12-4
CASSSRGSGAVSSYNEQFF
TGTGCCAGCAGTTCCCGGGGTAGCGGGGCAGTTAGCTCCTACAATGAGCAGTTCTTC
>-|TRBJ1-5|-|TRBV12-3/TRBV12-4
CASGLGLLNQPQHF
TGTGCCAGCGGCTTGGGCCTCTTAAATCAGCCCCAGCATTTT
>-|TRBJ2-1|TRBD2|TRBV5-1
CASSLELAGASYNEQFF
TGCGCCAGCAGCTTGGAATTAGCGGGGGCATCCTACAATGAGCAGTTCTTC
>few|TRBJ1-1|-|TRBV29-1
CSVASLLSNTEAFF
TGCAGCGTGGCCAGCTTACTGTCGAACACTGAAGCTTTCTTT
>-|TRBJ2-5|TRBD2|TRBV15
CATSRQRLAGGWKETQYF
TGTGCCACCAGCAGACAAAGACTAGCGGGGGGGTGGAAGGAGACCCAGTACTTC
>-|TRBJ1-1|-|TRBV7-8
CASSLREGYGTEAFF
TGTGCCAGCAGCCTGAGGGAGGGGTACGGCACTGAAGCTTTCTTT
>-|TRBJ1-4|TRBD1|TRBV7-6
CASSLIAQGNEKLFF
TGTGCCAGCAGCTTAATTGCACAGGGGAATGAAAAACTGTTTTTT
>-|TRBJ1-2|-|TRBV28
CASSLYGGRNYGYTF
TGTGCCAGCAGTTTATATGGTGGCCGTAACTATGGCTACACCTTC
>-|TRBJ2-7|-|TRBV12-3/TRBV12-4
CASSFQGMVGEQYF
TGTGCCAGCAGCTTCCAGGGGATGGTCGGCGAGCAGTACTTC
>few|TRBJ2-5|TRBD2|TRBV6-5
CASSFNNGGGMETQYF
TGTGCCAGCAGTTTCAATAATGGGGGAGGGATGGAGACCCAGTACTTC
>-|TRBJ2-3|-|TRBV4-3
CASSQDGVTDTQYF
TGCGCCAGCAGCCAAGATGGGGTCACAGATACGCAGTATTTT
>-|TRBJ1-2|-|TRBV28
CASSFVGANHNYGYTF
TGTGCCAGCAGTTTCGTTGGGGCCAACCATAACTATGGCTACACCTTC
>-|TRBJ2-5|-|TRBV6-1
CASSIVNPAETQYF
TGTGCCAGCAGTATCGTCAATCCGGCAGAGACCCAGTACTTC